A selection of T cell receptor beta chains follows, all from one sample in a study of type 1 regulatory T cells. In TCRdb, the reads were re-called with MiXCR into one record per CDR3 protein. The data hold over 90,000 distinct CDR3 sequences, with roughly 30% observed a single time. Sequencing input: CD4+ T cells, either the whole sample or a sorted fraction (not recorded which). All receptors derive from a human donor in good health. Both conserved end residues are part of each CDR3. The D gene is left open where the match is weak. Expanded clones are given a class, and other clones once, few, many or no size at all.

v_gene: TRBV5-8; abundance: -; d_gene: -; j_gene: TRBJ2-3; CDR3nt: TGTGCCAGCAGCCACCGGGGAGATACGCAGTATTTT; CDR3aa: CASSHRGDTQYF
v_gene: TRBV7-3; abundance: -; d_gene: TRBD2; j_gene: TRBJ2-1; CDR3nt: TGTGCCAGCAGCCCCTCACACGGGACTAGCGGGAGCTCCTACAATGAGCAGTTCTTC; CDR3aa: CASSPSHGTSGSSYNEQFF
v_gene: TRBV27; abundance: few; d_gene: TRBD2; j_gene: TRBJ2-4; CDR3nt: TGTGCCAGCAGTTTTGGCCGAGGCGGGAGCCAAAACATTCAGTACTTC; CDR3aa: CASSFGRGGSQNIQYF
v_gene: TRBV7-2; abundance: -; d_gene: TRBD2; j_gene: TRBJ2-7; CDR3nt: TGTGCCAGCAGCTTGATACTAGCGGGAGTAAACGAGCAGTACTTC; CDR3aa: CASSLILAGVNEQYF
v_gene: TRBV5-1; abundance: -; d_gene: -; j_gene: TRBJ2-5; CDR3nt: TGCGCCAGCAGCTTACAGAGGGGGGAAGAGACCCAGTACTTC; CDR3aa: CASSLQRGEETQYF
v_gene: TRBV27; abundance: -; d_gene: -; j_gene: TRBJ2-5; CDR3nt: TGTGCCAGCAGTTTGAACCCGGGAGATGCGACCCAGTACTTC; CDR3aa: CASSLNPGDATQYF
v_gene: TRBV20-1; abundance: -; d_gene: -; j_gene: TRBJ2-1; CDR3nt: TGCAGTGCTAGAGATCCCAGCGGCCTTCGAATCGACAATGAGCAGTTCTTC; CDR3aa: CSARDPSGLRIDNEQFF
v_gene: TRBV6-2/TRBV6-3; abundance: -; d_gene: -; j_gene: TRBJ2-2; CDR3nt: TGTGCCAGCAGCGGACCGTATTTGGGGGCTGACACCGGGGAGCTGTTTTTT; CDR3aa: CASSGPYLGADTGELFF
v_gene: TRBV5-1; abundance: -; d_gene: TRBD1; j_gene: TRBJ2-4; CDR3nt: TGCGCCAGCAGCCGGGGGCTTTCAGGGGGCCTCAAAAACATTCAGTACTTC; CDR3aa: CASSRGLSGGLKNIQYF
v_gene: TRBV12-3/TRBV12-4; abundance: few; d_gene: TRBD1; j_gene: TRBJ2-1; CDR3nt: TGTGCCAGCAGTTTCATGGGACAGGGGGCGTTTTATGAGCAGTTCTTC; CDR3aa: CASSFMGQGAFYEQFF
v_gene: TRBV12-3/TRBV12-4; abundance: -; d_gene: TRBD1; j_gene: TRBJ1-5; CDR3nt: TGTGCCAGCAGTCCCACAGGGGGATTTGGTCAGCCCCAGCATTTT; CDR3aa: CASSPTGGFGQPQHF
v_gene: TRBV29-1; abundance: -; d_gene: TRBD1; j_gene: TRBJ2-5; CDR3nt: TGCAGCACAGGGGCCCGCCAAGAGACCCAGTACTTC; CDR3aa: CSTGARQETQYF
v_gene: TRBV29-1; abundance: few; d_gene: -; j_gene: TRBJ2-7; CDR3nt: TGCAGCGTTTCCCCGGGATCTCCCTACGAGCAGTACTTC; CDR3aa: CSVSPGSPYEQYF
v_gene: TRBV12-3/TRBV12-4; abundance: few; d_gene: -; j_gene: TRBJ2-1; CDR3nt: TGTGCCAGCACTCCATCGGGCCACCTCCCCAGTGAGCAGTTCTTC; CDR3aa: CASTPSGHLPSEQFF
v_gene: TRBV7-2; abundance: -; d_gene: TRBD1; j_gene: TRBJ2-1; CDR3nt: TGTGCCAGCAGCCCCCAGGGACAGGGACTTGGTGAGCAGTTCTTC; CDR3aa: CASSPQGQGLGEQFF
v_gene: TRBV2; abundance: -; d_gene: -; j_gene: TRBJ2-3; CDR3nt: TGTGCCCTAGGGGGGTTCGGGAGCACAGATACGCAGTATTTT; CDR3aa: CALGGFGSTDTQYF
v_gene: TRBV6-5; abundance: -; d_gene: -; j_gene: TRBJ1-2; CDR3nt: TGTGCCAGCGGCCTCGTAGAGGATAACTATGACTACACCTTC; CDR3aa: CASGLVEDNYDYTF
v_gene: TRBV7-3; abundance: few; d_gene: TRBD2; j_gene: TRBJ2-1; CDR3nt: TGTGCCAGCAGCTACGGGACTAGCGGGAACTACAATGAGCAGTTCTTC; CDR3aa: CASSYGTSGNYNEQFF
v_gene: TRBV11-2; abundance: -; d_gene: -; j_gene: TRBJ1-1; CDR3nt: TGTGCCAGCAGCCGTCAGGGGAAAGCGAACACTGAAGCTTTCTTT; CDR3aa: CASSRQGKANTEAFF
v_gene: TRBV7-9; abundance: -; d_gene: -; j_gene: TRBJ2-5; CDR3nt: TGTGCCAGCTACTCAAAAGAGACCCAGTACTTC; CDR3aa: CASYSKETQYF
v_gene: TRBV11-2; abundance: -; d_gene: TRBD2; j_gene: TRBJ2-7; CDR3nt: TGTGCCAGCAGCTTAGGGACTAGCGACTCCTCCTACGGGCAGTACTTC; CDR3aa: CASSLGTSDSSYGQYF
v_gene: TRBV5-6; abundance: -; d_gene: -; j_gene: TRBJ2-7; CDR3nt: TGTGCCAGCAGCCCCACAGGACCCACGACCGAGCAGTACTTC; CDR3aa: CASSPTGPTTEQYF
v_gene: TRBV10-3; abundance: -; d_gene: TRBD1; j_gene: TRBJ1-4; CDR3nt: TGTGCCTCCCGGACAGGGAATGAAAAACTGTTTTTT; CDR3aa: CASRTGNEKLFF
v_gene: TRBV3-1; abundance: -; d_gene: -; j_gene: TRBJ2-5; CDR3nt: TGTGCCAGCAGCCAAGCAGTCGGGAGAGCGGAGACCCAGTACTTC; CDR3aa: CASSQAVGRAETQYF
v_gene: TRBV12-3/TRBV12-4; abundance: few; d_gene: -; j_gene: TRBJ1-5; CDR3nt: TGTGCCAGCAGTTTAAGCGACAGAGTGTATCAGCCCCAGCATTTT; CDR3aa: CASSLSDRVYQPQHF
v_gene: TRBV5-6; abundance: -; d_gene: TRBD2; j_gene: TRBJ2-1; CDR3nt: TGTGCCAGCCGACTAGCGGGAGGTAACGGGTATGAGCAGTTCTTC; CDR3aa: CASRLAGGNGYEQFF
v_gene: TRBV24-1; abundance: -; d_gene: -; j_gene: TRBJ2-2; CDR3nt: TGTGCCACCAGTGATTCCAGCTGGAGCTCTGGGGAGCTGTTTTTT; CDR3aa: CATSDSSWSSGELFF
v_gene: TRBV5-1; abundance: few; d_gene: TRBD2; j_gene: TRBJ2-1; CDR3nt: TGCGCCAGCAGCTTGTTGGGCGGGAGGAATGGAAATGAGCAGTTCTTC; CDR3aa: CASSLLGGRNGNEQFF
v_gene: TRBV20-1; abundance: -; d_gene: TRBD1; j_gene: TRBJ1-2; CDR3nt: TGCAGTGCTAACAGGGACAGGGGCTATGGCTACACCTTC; CDR3aa: CSANRDRGYGYTF
v_gene: TRBV29-1; abundance: once; d_gene: TRBD1; j_gene: TRBJ2-3; CDR3nt: TGCAGCGTTTCCGACAGGGACGATACAGATACGCAGTATTTT; CDR3aa: CSVSDRDDTDTQYF
v_gene: TRBV15; abundance: -; d_gene: -; j_gene: TRBJ1-2; CDR3nt: TGTGCCACCAGCACTTTCGGACAGACTAACTATGGCTACACCTTC; CDR3aa: CATSTFGQTNYGYTF
v_gene: TRBV29-1; abundance: -; d_gene: -; j_gene: TRBJ2-3; CDR3nt: TGCAGCGTATTCCCAGGGGAGACAGATACGCAGTATTTT; CDR3aa: CSVFPGETDTQYF
v_gene: TRBV20-1; abundance: -; d_gene: TRBD1; j_gene: TRBJ2-7; CDR3nt: TGCAGTGCTCCACGGGCATCCGGGACAGGGGGCTCAGGAGACTACGAGCAGTACTTC; CDR3aa: CSAPRASGTGGSGDYEQYF
v_gene: TRBV7-8; abundance: many; d_gene: -; j_gene: TRBJ2-2; CDR3nt: TGTGCCAGCAGCCTCCGCGCGGGCGGGATGGCGAACACCGGGGAGCTGTTTTTT; CDR3aa: CASSLRAGGMANTGELFF
v_gene: TRBV7-2; abundance: -; d_gene: -; j_gene: TRBJ2-5; CDR3nt: TGTGCCAGCAGCTCCTACTTCGGTGAGACCCAGTACTTC; CDR3aa: CASSSYFGETQYF
v_gene: TRBV5-1; abundance: -; d_gene: -; j_gene: TRBJ1-2; CDR3nt: TGCGCCAGCAGCGGTTCAAGCCCGACAGGCCCCTATGGCTACACCTTC; CDR3aa: CASSGSSPTGPYGYTF
v_gene: TRBV7-9; abundance: -; d_gene: TRBD1; j_gene: TRBJ2-7; CDR3nt: TGTGCCAGCAGCCTTATCACAGGGGTCTCACCCTACGAGCAGTACTTC; CDR3aa: CASSLITGVSPYEQYF
v_gene: TRBV12-3/TRBV12-4; abundance: -; d_gene: TRBD1; j_gene: TRBJ2-5; CDR3nt: TGTGCCAGCAGTCCGGGACAGGACCCTCAAGAGACCCAGTACTTC; CDR3aa: CASSPGQDPQETQYF
v_gene: TRBV6-6; abundance: -; d_gene: TRBD2; j_gene: TRBJ2-3; CDR3nt: TGTGCCAGCACCCTCTCTAGCGGGAGCACAGATACGCAGTATTTT; CDR3aa: CASTLSSGSTDTQYF
v_gene: TRBV29-1; abundance: few; d_gene: TRBD1; j_gene: TRBJ1-3; CDR3nt: TGCAGCGTTACGGGACAGTCTGGAAACACCATATATTTT; CDR3aa: CSVTGQSGNTIYF
v_gene: TRBV7-2; abundance: -; d_gene: TRBD2; j_gene: TRBJ2-3; CDR3nt: TGTGCCAGCAGCTTAGAGGGACTAGCGATGTATACGCAGTATTTT; CDR3aa: CASSLEGLAMYTQYF
v_gene: TRBV6-1; abundance: -; d_gene: -; j_gene: TRBJ1-3; CDR3nt: TGTGCCAGCAGTAGGTACAGCTCTGGAAACACCATATATTTT; CDR3aa: CASSRYSSGNTIYF
v_gene: TRBV20-1; abundance: -; d_gene: -; j_gene: TRBJ1-3; CDR3nt: TGCAGTGCTAGTCCTGACTCGGGCTCTGGAAACACCATATATTTT; CDR3aa: CSASPDSGSGNTIYF
v_gene: TRBV7-2; abundance: few; d_gene: TRBD2; j_gene: TRBJ2-1; CDR3nt: TGTGCCATCAACCCGCCGGCTAGCGGGAGTATTAATGAGCAGTTCTTC; CDR3aa: CAINPPASGSINEQFF
v_gene: TRBV12-3/TRBV12-4; abundance: once; d_gene: TRBD1; j_gene: TRBJ2-1; CDR3nt: TGTGCCAGCAGTTTCCGACAGGGGTACTACAATGAGCAGTTCTTC; CDR3aa: CASSFRQGYYNEQFF
v_gene: TRBV20-1; abundance: few; d_gene: -; j_gene: TRBJ2-1; CDR3nt: TGCAGTGCCCGCGGGTACTCCTACAATGAGCAGTTCTTC; CDR3aa: CSARGYSYNEQFF
v_gene: TRBV20-1; abundance: -; d_gene: TRBD2; j_gene: TRBJ2-2; CDR3nt: TGCAGTGCTAGAGAGGGTAGCGGGAGTGGGACCGGGGAGCTGTTTTTT; CDR3aa: CSAREGSGSGTGELFF
v_gene: TRBV29-1; abundance: -; d_gene: -; j_gene: TRBJ2-1; CDR3nt: TGCAGCGGAGAACTAGCAAGCTCCTACAATGAGCAGTTCTTC; CDR3aa: CSGELASSYNEQFF